This TCR beta chain was found in a study of CD8 T cells in Susac syndrome. Overall study results and limits: An acknowledgment was made by the study that its TCR sequencing and HLA analysis involved relatively few individuals.

On this clonotype: Its matching antigen is unknown.

CDR1 is MGHRA and CDR2 is YSYEKL in the germline V gene. This CDR3 region has 15 residues. Trimming at V came to 0 bases and at J to 4 bases, leaving 3 bases not matched to a gene. Sequencing of TCR beta drew on CD8+ and CD4+ T cells from blood. The CD8+ and CD4+ T cells were negatively isolated, with the TEMRA cells enriched by FACS. An amount of RNA that ranged from roughly 0.5 to 1 ug was reverse transcribed with random hexamers. Amplification of TCR beta CDR3 spanned 54 Vbeta and 13 Jbeta via immunoSEQ multiplex PCR. TCRdb independently ran MiXCR on the immunoSEQ multiplex PCR reads; one entry per CDR3 protein. The sample yields 150,000 to 160,000 distinct CDR3 sequences, approximately 94% seen once.

The chain uses TRBV4-1 and TRBJ2-3; the match to TRBD1 covers 8 bases. The sequenced sample was CD8+ T cells from PBMCs. The sequence derives from a human donor with multiple sclerosis. This CDR3 is CASSQEDRAADTQYF. CDR3 coding DNA: TGCGCCAGCAGCCAAGAGGACAGGGCAGCAGATACGCAGTATTTT.